This T cell receptor beta chain appears in the sequencing data of a study of T-cell memory formation after mild COVID-19. Overall study results and limits: Later expanders leaned toward CD4+, whereas clones contracting from day 15 to 85 were balanced CD4/CD8. There were some responding clones in pre-infection memory, which suggested that cross-reactive memory had joined. The main location of contracting CD4+ clones was CM and EM, and that of contracting CD8+ clones was EMRA.

5'RACE with constant-segment primers built TCRalpha and TCRbeta cDNA libraries with UMIs. Using its own MiXCR run on the 5' RACE reads, TCRdb lists one record per CDR3 protein. The sample comprises tens of thousands of distinct CDR3 sequences, over 6.5% of which are singletons, and less than 0.95% rests with the top ten. This clonotype was recorded many times. The antigen remains undetermined. Looked up from germline, CDR1 is SGHAT and CDR2 is FQNNGV. V dropped 2 bases and J dropped 2 bases, with 8 bases sitting between them. This CDR3 has 14 amino acids. Material: PBMCs or a T cell subset sorted from them (not recorded which). This chain connects TRBV11-2 to TRBJ2-3, with D unresolved. This receptor was taken from an adult who had mild COVID-19 (a few samples of this study predate the infection). Cell type and time point are not known. The CDR3 bases are TGTGCCAGCAGCTTATTACAGAACACAGATACGCAGTATTTT. Translating it yields CASSLLQNTDTQYF.